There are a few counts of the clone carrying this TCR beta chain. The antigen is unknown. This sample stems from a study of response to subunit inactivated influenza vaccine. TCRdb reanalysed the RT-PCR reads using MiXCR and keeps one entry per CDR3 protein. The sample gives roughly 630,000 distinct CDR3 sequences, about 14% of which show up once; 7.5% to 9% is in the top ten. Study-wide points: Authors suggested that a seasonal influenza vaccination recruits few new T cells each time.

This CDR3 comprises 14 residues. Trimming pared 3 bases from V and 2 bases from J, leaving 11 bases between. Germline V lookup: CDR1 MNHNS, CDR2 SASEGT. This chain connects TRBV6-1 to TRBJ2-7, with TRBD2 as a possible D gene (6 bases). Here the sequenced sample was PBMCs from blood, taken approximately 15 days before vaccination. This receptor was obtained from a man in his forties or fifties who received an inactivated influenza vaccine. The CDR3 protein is CASSDAGTTYEQYF. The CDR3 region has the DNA TGTGCCAGCAGTGACGCGGGAACTACCTACGAGCAGTACTTC.